This TCR beta chain was obtained from a study of monozygotic twins with inflammatory bowel disease. Notes on the study in general: Patients received differing immunosuppressive treatments, which may have added variability to their repertoires. Possibly reflecting limited power, no difference in repertoire similarity was found between concordant and discordant twins.

As to this clonotype: Its antigen is undetermined.

Whole blood served as the source of total RNA, and no T cell sorting took place. The CDR3 is made up of 13 amino acids. CDR1 DFQATT and CDR2 SNEGSKA come from the germline V gene (reference sequence). UMIs bearing a 6-nucleotide sample barcode were added through template switching. TCRdb re-called the 5' RACE reads and gives one entry per CDR3 protein, without DNA. The sample includes 200,000 to 250,000 distinct CDR3 sequences. Sequenced input: blood. V and J are TRBV20-1 and TRBJ1-6. This sequence originates from a human donor with ulcerative colitis or Crohn's disease, or a healthy co-twin of an affected twin (not recorded which). CDR3 region: CSAFGKENSPLHF.